The sequence of this TCR beta chain was determined in a study of T cells in women clearing cervical HPV infection. Study background: Controls' single incident HPV16 infection cleared within 12 months without precancer. Study-wide points: It is unknown whether associations predate infection; no effector/memory or HPV-specific sorting. TRBV6-7 abundance was lower in cases than controls (about 0.099% versus 0.16%).

Comment on this clone: Its target is unknown. Coverage ceases 3 residues before the CDR3 finishes, and the germline J gene fills in the end.

Average input was roughly 1,200 ng genomic DNA for immunoSEQ TCR beta CDR3 amplification. Produced via immunoSEQ multiplex PCR; TCRdb's table is partial and in-frame only. This sample's clone table lists some 19,000 clones. CDR1 is MNHNS and CDR2 is SASEGT in the germline V gene. The V gene lost 1 base and the J gene lost 2 bases, with 11 bases spanning the gap. CDR3 length equals 15 residues. The specimen was blood buffy coat. The chain links TRBV6-1 to TRBJ1-2, with unresolved D. This receptor was identified in a woman between 18 and 69 years old with a cervical HPV16 infection that either progressed to CIN3+ or cleared (not recorded which). The CDR3 loop is CASSEGHSRNYGYTF. The sequenced CDR3 bases are TGTGCCAGCAGTGAAGGGCACAGCAGAAACTATGGC.